The sequence of this T cell receptor beta chain was determined in a study of cytomegalovirus exposure and HLA in healthy donors (dated by TCRdb to 2016 to 2017). In the study overall: An earlier analysis of roughly 500 of the donors reported approximately 300 Gb of sequence data and some 120 million unique TCR beta sequences from 150 million to 200 million T cells. An early release that covered more than 550 HLA-typed donors contained around 300 gigabases of sequencing data and tens of millions of unique TCR sequences. Among the approximately 400 genotyped donors, approximately 82% belonged to the genetic ancestry cluster associated with self-reported Caucasian donors. The study aimed to test whether signatures of past pathogen exposure could be identified by cataloging public T cell receptors. The study used immunosequencing to profile the T cell repertoires of 600 to 850 subjects and linked those repertoires to cytomegalovirus serostatus. Besides the first cohort of hundreds of subjects, a separate validation cohort made up of 120 or so different subjects was used. The study combined high-throughput TCR immunosequencing, statistical association of individual TCRs with disease status, and machine learning to predict cytomegalovirus infection status. A later analysis re-examined previously published TCR beta repertoires from over 500 donors and added high-resolution HLA genotyping to investigate patterns of TCR occurrence. Rather than using new phenotypic data, the later analysis identified candidate immune exposures from TCR beta sequences and from how often those sequences occurred across donors. An earlier analysis of 587 of the donors applied high-throughput TCR beta sequencing to assess whether each TCR beta V gene segment acted as functional or pseudogenic. Alongside the repertoire data, information on donor age, sex, ethnicity and CMV serostatus was compiled. A later genetic analysis used genome-wide SNP genotypes for about three fifths of the roughly 700 donors, treating that subset as a discovery cohort. Every repertoire in the discovery cohort had been generated on one and the same sequencing platform. Class I and class II HLA loci were covered by the typing at four-digit resolution. The number of typed donors differed by locus: about 620-640 for A, B, C, DRB1 and DQB1; 500 to 550 for DQA1; 606 for DPA1; and roughly 470 for DPB1. About five DR-DQ haplotypes were handled as single units for association and clustering, since linkage in the cohort was strong. On average, roughly 250,000 unique TCR beta nucleotide sequences were sequenced per donor among about 400 genotyped donors of the cohort, with roughly 18% of those sequences being non-productive.

A note on this clone: There is no known antigen for this receptor. Qualities for individual bases were not recorded, and no much larger clone is one base off.

Broad study findings and their caveats: The cohort was sequenced for TCR beta chains only, and without alpha or paired-chain data the features that could be detected were limited. An association between a missense DCLRE1C variant and V-gene and J-gene trimming of TCR beta chains was found in a later genetic analysis and replicated in an independent cohort. Linkage disequilibrium might explain the correlated functional status among segregating V segments, but an unknown experimental factor could not be excluded. Strong co-occurrence of HLA alleles, especially DR and DQ, made assigning TCR associations to individual alleles difficult. In a later analysis, TCR association rates were found to vary across HLA loci, with the most associated TCRs seen for DRB1 alleles and the fewest for HLA-C alleles. According to a later genetic analysis, donors in an Asian-associated ancestry cluster had fewer N-insertions in productive TCRs than the approximately 610-donor mean. The classifier was reported to diagnose cytomegalovirus status with high specificity and sensitivity in both the original and validation cohorts. For the cohort, immune exposure information was limited to CMV serostatus. Specific HLA alleles were associated with 16,951 TCR beta sequences at a false discovery rate of 0.05 in a later analysis. The authors suggested that the approach could potentially be extended to other disease states and immunological phenotypes. A later analysis found that HLA-associated TCR beta chains were more clonally expanded and had lower generation probabilities than equally common non-associated chains. Because HLA typing was unavailable for some donors at each locus, only the typed subset was used in association tests. Three of the identified cytomegalovirus-associated TCR beta chains were confirmed in vitro to be specific for cytomegalovirus antigens. Most TCR sequences were seen in very few donors, while some public TCRs were found in many individuals. A later analysis found that most CMV-associated TCR beta chains appeared HLA-restricted, with HLA associations seemingly driven largely by CMV exposure. A further reported finding was that TCR beta sequences accurately predicted the HLA-A and HLA-B alleles for most subjects in the first cohort. According to a later analysis, parvovirus B19, influenza, CMV and Epstein-Barr virus appeared linked to several top co-occurrence clusters. The earlier analysis of approximately 560 of the donors excluded around 17 rarely observed V segments, including chromosome 9 orphons, because counts were too low. In the study, 150 to 200 TCR beta chains were listed as associated with cytomegalovirus. Sequencing depth was assumed to be roughly uniform across donors in the presence/absence analyses, though that assumption may not hold. In an earlier analysis of approximately 590 of the donors, most TCR beta V segments were observed in productive rearrangements about 87% or about 30% of the time, broadly matching IMGT annotations. The sequencing pipeline was judged likely to have produced a cluster of highly shared sequence variants as a technical artifact.

The cohort consisted of fewer than 700 healthy bone marrow donors. All cohort members were sampled while nominally healthy, although unrecorded immune exposures were likely present. The donor tested CMV seronegative, placing the donor among the 350 to 400 seronegative members of the cohort. A peripheral blood sample was provided by each donor, and peripheral blood mononuclear cells were used for TCR beta sequencing. The Qiagen DNeasy Blood Extraction Kit was used to extract genomic DNA from the blood cell samples. The method behind the library was the immunoSEQ multiplex PCR assay. The multiplex PCR relied on a mix of 60 forward primers for TCR Vbeta segments and 13 reverse primers for TCR Jbeta segments. The CDR3 region of rearranged TCR beta genes was amplified from genomic DNA by a multiplex PCR assay. Amplified TCR beta libraries were sequenced as 87-base-pair reads on the Illumina HiSeq System. The authors' pipeline ran thus. A later analysis counted approximately 84 million unique TCR beta chains across the approximately 700 repertoires, and 10 million to 11 million of these chains were shared by at least two donors. A nearest-neighbor algorithm error-corrected the raw reads and collapsed the reads into unique sequences, merging closely related sequences to remove PCR and sequencing errors. CDR3 sequences were aligned to IMGT reference sequences to assign V, D and J gene segments. Each retained sequence needed at least a six-nucleotide match to both a V gene segment and a J gene segment. A rearrangement was called productive if the CDR3 had no stop codons and remained in frame with V and J, and every other rearrangement was called non-productive. CDR3 was defined by IMGT convention, running from the second conserved V-encoded cysteine to the conserved J-encoded phenylalanine. In an earlier analysis of around 640 of the donors, sequences lacking an unambiguous match to a single V gene segment were excluded. An earlier analysis of some 500 of the donors classified V segments as functional when productive rearrangements were above 56.7% and as segregating when the standard deviation between donors was above 5%. A statistical classification framework was built to diagnose cytomegalovirus status from the catalog of TCR beta chain sequences. In a later analysis, TCR nucleotide sequences were compared against IMGT/GENE-DB human TR gene sequences so that V and J genes could be assigned. Using the TCRdist pipeline, a later analysis assigned CDR3 sequences along with most-parsimonious VDJ recombination scenarios. A later analysis defined each TCR beta chain by its CDR3 amino acid sequence plus V-gene family, and excluded reads lacking a unique V-gene family. A later analysis removed nearly 600 highly shared, low-generation-probability nucleotide sequences to deal with suspected cross-contamination and a sequencing artifact. A later analysis calculated a clonal expansion index for each public chain from normalized within-repertoire ranks of inferred template counts. A later analysis computed generation probabilities with a VDJ recombination model fitted to out-of-frame rearrangements, and checked the results against IGoR. Hypergeometric tests were used in a later analysis to score TCR-TCR, TCR-HLA and TCR-CMV co-occurrence, with a repertoire-size bias correction applied to the TCR pairs. In a later analysis, false discovery rates were estimated by permuting HLA or CMV assignments 20 times. In a later analysis, co-occurring TCRs were grouped using DBSCAN, and TCRdist sequence similarity was added for clustering within HLA-allele-positive subsets. Co-occurrence clustering excluded repertoires with fewer than 30,000 or more than 120,000 public chains, plus five with anomalous nucleotide sharing. As stored in TCRdb, this immuneACCESS dataset retains in-frame rearrangements with V and J assigned. A fraction of the clones does not appear; measured against another copy, unresolved V genes explain less than half of the discrepancy, and the remainder lacks a known reason. V, J and clone size are those of that table, while D and trimming were read from the DNA. The sample contains more than 150,000 clones, about 90% of them found a single time. About 0.21% of the sample rests with the top ten.

Sequencing used PBMCs. This receptor was identified in a girl under three years old in good health and CMV-seronegative.

The DNA sequence is as follows: TGTGCCAGCAGCGTAGCACTAGCGGGGGGGCCAAGCTACAATGAGCAGTTCTTC. The encoded protein is CASSVALAGGPSYNEQFF. The V and J genes are TRBV9 and TRBJ2-1; 13 central nucleotides agree with TRBD2. Germline trimming: 0 bases from V, 3 bases from J; junction bases outside gene matches: 6. The CDR3 sequence holds 18 residues, the cysteine and phenylalanine included. Only CDR3 DNA is held: 54 bases, read in frame from base 1. CDR1 and CDR2 (SGDLS, YYNGEE) derive from the germline V gene.